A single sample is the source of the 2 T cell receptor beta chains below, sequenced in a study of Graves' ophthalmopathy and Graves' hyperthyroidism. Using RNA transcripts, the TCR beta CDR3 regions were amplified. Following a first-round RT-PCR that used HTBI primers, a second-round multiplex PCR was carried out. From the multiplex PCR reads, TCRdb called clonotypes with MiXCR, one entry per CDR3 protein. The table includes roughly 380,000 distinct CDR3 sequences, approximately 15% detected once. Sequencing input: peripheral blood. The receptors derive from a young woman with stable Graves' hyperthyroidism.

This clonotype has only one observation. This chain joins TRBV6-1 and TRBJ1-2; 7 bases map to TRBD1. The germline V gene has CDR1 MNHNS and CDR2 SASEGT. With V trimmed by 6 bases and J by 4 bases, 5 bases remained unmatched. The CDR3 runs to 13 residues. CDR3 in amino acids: CASSPGQRYGYTF. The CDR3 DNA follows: TGTGCCAGCAGCCCGGGACAGCGCTATGGCTACACCTTC.

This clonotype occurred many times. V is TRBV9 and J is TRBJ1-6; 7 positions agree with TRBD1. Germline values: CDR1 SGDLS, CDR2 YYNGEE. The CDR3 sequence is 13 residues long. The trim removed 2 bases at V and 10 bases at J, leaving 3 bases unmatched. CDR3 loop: CASSVQGESPLHF. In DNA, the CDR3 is TGTGCCAGCAGCGTTCAGGGGGAGTCACCCCTCCACTTT.